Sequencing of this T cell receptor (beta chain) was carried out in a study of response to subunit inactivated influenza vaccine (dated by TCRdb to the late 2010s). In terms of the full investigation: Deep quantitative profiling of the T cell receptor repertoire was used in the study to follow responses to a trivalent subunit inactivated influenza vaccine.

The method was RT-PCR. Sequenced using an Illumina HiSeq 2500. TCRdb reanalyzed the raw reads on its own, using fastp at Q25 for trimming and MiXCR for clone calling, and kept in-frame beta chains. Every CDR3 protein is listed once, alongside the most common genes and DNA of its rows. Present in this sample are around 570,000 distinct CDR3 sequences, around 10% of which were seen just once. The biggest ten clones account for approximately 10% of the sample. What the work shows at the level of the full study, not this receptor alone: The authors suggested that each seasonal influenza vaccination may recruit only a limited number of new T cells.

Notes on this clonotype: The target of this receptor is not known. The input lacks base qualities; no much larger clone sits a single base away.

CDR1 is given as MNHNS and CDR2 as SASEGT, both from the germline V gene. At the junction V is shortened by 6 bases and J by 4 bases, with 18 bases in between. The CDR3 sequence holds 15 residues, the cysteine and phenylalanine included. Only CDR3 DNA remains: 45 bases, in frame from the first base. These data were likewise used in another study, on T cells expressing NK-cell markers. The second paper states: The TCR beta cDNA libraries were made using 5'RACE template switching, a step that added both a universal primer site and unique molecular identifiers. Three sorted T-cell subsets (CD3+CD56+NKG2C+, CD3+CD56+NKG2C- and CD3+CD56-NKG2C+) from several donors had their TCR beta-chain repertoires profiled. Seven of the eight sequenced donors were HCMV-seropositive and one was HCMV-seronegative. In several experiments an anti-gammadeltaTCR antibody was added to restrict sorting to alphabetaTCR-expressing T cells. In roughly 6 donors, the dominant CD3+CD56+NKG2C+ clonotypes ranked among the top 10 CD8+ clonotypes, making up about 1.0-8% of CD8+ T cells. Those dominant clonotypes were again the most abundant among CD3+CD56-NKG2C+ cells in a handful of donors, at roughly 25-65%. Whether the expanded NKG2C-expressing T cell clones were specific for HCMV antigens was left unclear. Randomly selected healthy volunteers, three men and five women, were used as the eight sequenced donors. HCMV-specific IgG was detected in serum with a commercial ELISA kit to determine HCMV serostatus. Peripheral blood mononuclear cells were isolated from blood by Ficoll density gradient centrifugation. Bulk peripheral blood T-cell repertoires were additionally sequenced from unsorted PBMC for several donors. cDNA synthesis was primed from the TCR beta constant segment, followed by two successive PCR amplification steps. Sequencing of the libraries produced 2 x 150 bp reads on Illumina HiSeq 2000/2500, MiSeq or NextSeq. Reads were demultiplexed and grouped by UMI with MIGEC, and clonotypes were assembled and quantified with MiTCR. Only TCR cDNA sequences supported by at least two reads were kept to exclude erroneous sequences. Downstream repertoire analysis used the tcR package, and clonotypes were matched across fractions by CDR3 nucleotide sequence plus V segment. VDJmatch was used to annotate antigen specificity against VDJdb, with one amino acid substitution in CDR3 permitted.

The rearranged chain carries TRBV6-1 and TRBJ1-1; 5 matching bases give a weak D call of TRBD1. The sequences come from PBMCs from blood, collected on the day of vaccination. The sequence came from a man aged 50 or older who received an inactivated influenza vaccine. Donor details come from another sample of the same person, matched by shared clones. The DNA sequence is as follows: TGTGCCAGCAGACCCCCAGGCAGGGTGTCCACTGAAGCTTTCTTT. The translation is CASRPPGRVSTEAFF.